The rows below give T cell receptor beta chains drawn from one sample of a study of T-cell reconstitution after alpha-beta-depleted transplantation in children. TCRdb independently ran MiXCR on the PCR reads; one entry per CDR3 protein. This sample carries hundreds of thousands of distinct CDR3 sequences, roughly 7.8% of them seen once, and the ten largest clones take 9.1%. The source was peripheral blood, collected 360 days after TCRalphabeta/CD19-depleted stem cell transplant. The receptors shown here come from a female patient aged 2-15 years who had a stem cell transplant for Fanconi anemia, so the T cells may come from the graft donor. Both conserved end residues are part of each CDR3. The D gene is left open where the match is weak. The size entry is marked missing in some rows and otherwise reads once, few, many or a size class.

TGTGCCAGCAGCTCCCACCGGGACAGTATCACAGATACGCAGTATTTT	CASSSHRDSITDTQYF	TRBJ2-3	TRBD1	many	TRBV28
TGTGCCAGCAGCAAAGGGTCGGGGGGTTGGGAGCAGTACTTC	CASSKGSGGWEQYF	TRBJ2-7	-	many	TRBV21-1
TGTGCCAGCAGGGGTATGGTGGGCCAGCAGTACTTC	CASRGMVGQQYF	TRBJ2-7	-	many	TRBV7-2
TGTGCCAGCAGTGCTCTAGCGGGGGGGAATGACGAGCAGTACTTC	CASSALAGGNDEQYF	TRBJ2-7	TRBD2	many	TRBV27
TGTGCCAGCAGCTTATCGCTGGGGGCCGCGTTTGAGACCCAGTACTTC	CASSLSLGAAFETQYF	TRBJ2-5	-	-	TRBV7-6
TGTGCCAGCATGAAGAAACAGGGATACACCGGGGAGCTGTTTTTT	CASMKKQGYTGELFF	TRBJ2-2	-	many	TRBV28
TGTGCCAGCAGCCCGGAAATCGGGACTATCCTCACAGATACGCAGTATTTT	CASSPEIGTILTDTQYF	TRBJ2-3	TRBD2	many	TRBV11-2
TGTGCCAGCAGTCCGCGGACAGGTGCTGGTAATTCACCCCTCCACTTT	CASSPRTGAGNSPLHF	TRBJ1-6	TRBD1	many	TRBV12-3/TRBV12-4
TGTGCCAGCACCCGGGGGGACCTTGAGCAGTTCTTC	CASTRGDLEQFF	TRBJ2-1	TRBD2	few	TRBV4-2
TGTACCATCACTCGGACAGGACGGGGATTGCTAGCCAAAAACATTCAGTACTTC	CTITRTGRGLLAKNIQYF	TRBJ2-4	TRBD1	-	TRBV12-3/TRBV12-4
TGTGCCAGCATCGAGGGTACTAGCGGGAGGGATGAGCAGTTCTTC	CASIEGTSGRDEQFF	TRBJ2-1	TRBD2	few	TRBV2